This TCR beta chain was documented in a study of post-analysis software for immune sequencing data. Incorporated into the TCR beta cDNA libraries were unique molecular identifiers, which served to reduce PCR and sequencing biases. From approximately 0.95 to 9.8 million T cells, roughly 530,000 cDNA molecules were obtained. Each CDR3 protein gets one entry after TCRdb re-called the PCR reads with MiXCR. Of over 700,000 distinct CDR3 sequences detected, 30% appear once; the ten largest clones hold 0.55% to 0.65%. The origin of this receptor is a girl aged 10 to 17 with multiple sclerosis. Sample: blood.

The CDR3, as DNA: TGTGCCAGCTCTGGACTGTATGGCTACACCTTC. This gives the protein CASSGLYGYTF. The V call is TRBV27, the J call TRBJ1-2; D is unresolved. The CDR3 loop spans 11 amino acids. Germline V gives CDR1 MNHEY, CDR2 SMNVEV (reference sequence). Trimming cost V 8 bases and J 5 bases, with 9 bases left between them.